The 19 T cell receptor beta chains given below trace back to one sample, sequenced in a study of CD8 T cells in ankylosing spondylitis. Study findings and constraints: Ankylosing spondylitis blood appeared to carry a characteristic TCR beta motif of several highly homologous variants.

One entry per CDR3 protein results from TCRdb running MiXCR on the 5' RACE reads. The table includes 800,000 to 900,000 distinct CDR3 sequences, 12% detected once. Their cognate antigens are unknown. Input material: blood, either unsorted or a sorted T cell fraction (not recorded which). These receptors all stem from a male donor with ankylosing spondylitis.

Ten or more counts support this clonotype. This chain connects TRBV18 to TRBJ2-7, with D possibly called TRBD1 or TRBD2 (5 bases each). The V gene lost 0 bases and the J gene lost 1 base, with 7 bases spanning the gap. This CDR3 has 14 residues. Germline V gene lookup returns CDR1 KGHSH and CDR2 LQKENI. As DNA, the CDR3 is TGTGCCAGCTCACCACCGGGACCTTCCTACGAGCAGTACTTC. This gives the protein CASSPPGPSYEQYF.

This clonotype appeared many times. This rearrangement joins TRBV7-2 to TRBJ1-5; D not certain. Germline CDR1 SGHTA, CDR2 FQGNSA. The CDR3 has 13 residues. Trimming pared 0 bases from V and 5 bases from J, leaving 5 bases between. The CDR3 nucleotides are TGTGCCAGCAGCTTAGCCAGATATCAGCCCCAGCATTTT. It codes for CASSLARYQPQHF.

The CDR3: CASSLYGTGKEGTQYF. For the CDR3, the DNA is TGTGCCAGCAGTTTATACGGGACAGGGAAGGAAGGGACCCAGTACTTC. This chain links TRBV28 with TRBJ2-5, with 9 bases identical to TRBD1. Per the germline V gene, CDR1 is MDHEN and CDR2 is SYDVKM. Trimming at V came to 1 base and at J to 7 bases, leaving 10 bases not matched to a gene. The CDR3 loop spans 16 amino acids.

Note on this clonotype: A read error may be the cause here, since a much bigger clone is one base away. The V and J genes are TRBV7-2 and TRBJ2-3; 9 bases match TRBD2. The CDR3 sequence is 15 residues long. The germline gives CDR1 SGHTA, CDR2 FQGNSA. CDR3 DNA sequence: TGTGGCAGCAGCTTGCAGCGGGGGGGCACAGATACGCAGTATTTT. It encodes CGSSLQRGGTDTQYF.

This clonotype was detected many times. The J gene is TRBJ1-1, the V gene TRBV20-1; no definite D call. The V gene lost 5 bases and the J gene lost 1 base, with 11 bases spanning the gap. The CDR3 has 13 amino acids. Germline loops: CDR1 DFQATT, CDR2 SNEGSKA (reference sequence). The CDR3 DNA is TGCAGTGCTTTCCCGACCGGGAACACTGAAGCTTTCTTT. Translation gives CSAFPTGNTEAFF.

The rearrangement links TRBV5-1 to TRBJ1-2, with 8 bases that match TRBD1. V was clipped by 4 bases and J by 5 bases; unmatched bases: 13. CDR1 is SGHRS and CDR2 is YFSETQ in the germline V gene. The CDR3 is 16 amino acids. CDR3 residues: CASSRQGHPSLYGYTF. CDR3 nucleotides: TGCGCCAGCAGCCGACAGGGGCATCCCTCCCTATATGGCTACACCTTC.

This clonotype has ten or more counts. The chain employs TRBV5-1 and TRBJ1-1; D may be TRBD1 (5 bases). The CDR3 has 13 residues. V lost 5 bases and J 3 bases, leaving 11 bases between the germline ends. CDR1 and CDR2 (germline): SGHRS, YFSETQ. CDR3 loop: CASRPDSYTEAFF. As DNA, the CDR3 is TGCGCCAGCAGACCAGACAGTTACACTGAAGCTTTCTTT.

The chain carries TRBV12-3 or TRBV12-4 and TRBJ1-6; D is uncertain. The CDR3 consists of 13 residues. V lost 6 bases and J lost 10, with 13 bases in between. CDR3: CASSFQIGSPLHF. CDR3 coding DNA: TGTGCCAGCAGCTTCCAAATCGGCTCACCCCTCCACTTT.

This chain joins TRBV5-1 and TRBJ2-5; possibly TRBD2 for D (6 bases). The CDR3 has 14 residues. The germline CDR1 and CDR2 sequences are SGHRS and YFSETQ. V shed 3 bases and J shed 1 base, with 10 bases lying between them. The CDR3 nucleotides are TGCGCCAGCAGCTGGAGGGGAGGCCAAGAGACCCAGTACTTC. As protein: CASSWRGGQETQYF.

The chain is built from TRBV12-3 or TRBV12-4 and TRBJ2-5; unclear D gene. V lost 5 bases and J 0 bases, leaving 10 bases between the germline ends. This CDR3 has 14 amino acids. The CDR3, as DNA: TGTGCCAGCAGTCCCCAGATCTACCAAGAGACCCAGTACTTC. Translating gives CASSPQIYQETQYF.

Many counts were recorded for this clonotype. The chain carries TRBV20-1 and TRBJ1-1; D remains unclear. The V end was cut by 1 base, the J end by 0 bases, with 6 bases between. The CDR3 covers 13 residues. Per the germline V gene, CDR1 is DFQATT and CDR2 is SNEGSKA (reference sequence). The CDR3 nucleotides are TGCAGTGCTAGAGTTGGCATGAACACTGAAGCTTTCTTT. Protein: CSARVGMNTEAFF.

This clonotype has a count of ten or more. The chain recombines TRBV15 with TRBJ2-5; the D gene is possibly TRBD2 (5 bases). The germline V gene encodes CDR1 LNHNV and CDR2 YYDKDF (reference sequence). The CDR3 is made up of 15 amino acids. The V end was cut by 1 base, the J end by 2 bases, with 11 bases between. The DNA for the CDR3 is TGTGCCACCAGCAGAGGGAGAGGGAATCAAGAGACCCAGTACTTC. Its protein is CATSRGRGNQETQYF.

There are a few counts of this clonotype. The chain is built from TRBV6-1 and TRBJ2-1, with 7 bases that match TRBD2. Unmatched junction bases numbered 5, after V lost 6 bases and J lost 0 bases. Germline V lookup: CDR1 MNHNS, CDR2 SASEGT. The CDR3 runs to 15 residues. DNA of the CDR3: TGTGCCAGCAGGCCTACTAGCGTCTCCTACAATGAGCAGTTCTTC. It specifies CASRPTSVSYNEQFF.

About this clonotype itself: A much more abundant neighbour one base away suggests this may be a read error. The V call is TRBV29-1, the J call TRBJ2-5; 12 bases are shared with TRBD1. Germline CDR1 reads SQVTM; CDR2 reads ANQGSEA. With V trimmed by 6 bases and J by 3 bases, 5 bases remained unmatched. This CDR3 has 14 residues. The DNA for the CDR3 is TGCAGCGTGAGGGACAGGGGGCCGAAAGAGACCCAGTACTTC. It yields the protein CSVRDRGPKETQYF.

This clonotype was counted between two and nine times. CDR3 loop: CASSPNKGEQFF. The DNA of the CDR3 is TGCGCCAGCAGCCCAAACAAGGGTGAGCAGTTCTTC. This sequence joins TRBV5-1 and TRBJ2-1, with unresolved D. The CDR3 is 12 amino acids. Germline values: CDR1 SGHRS, CDR2 YFSETQ. Between the trimmed V and J ends, which lost 4 bases and 9 bases, there was a span of 11 bases.

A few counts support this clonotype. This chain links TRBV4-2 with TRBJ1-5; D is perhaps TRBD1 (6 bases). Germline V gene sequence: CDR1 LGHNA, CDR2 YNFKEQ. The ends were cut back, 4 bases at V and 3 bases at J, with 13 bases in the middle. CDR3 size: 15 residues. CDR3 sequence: CASSLTTGPNQPQHF. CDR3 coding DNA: TGTGCCAGCAGCCTTACAACAGGGCCCAATCAGCCCCAGCATTTT.

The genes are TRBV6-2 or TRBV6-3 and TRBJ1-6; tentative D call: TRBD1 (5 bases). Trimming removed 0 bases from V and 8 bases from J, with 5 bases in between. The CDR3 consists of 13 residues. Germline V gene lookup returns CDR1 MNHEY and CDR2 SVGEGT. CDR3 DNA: TGTGCCAGCAGTTACTCGGGGCATTCACCCCTCCACTTT. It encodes CASSYSGHSPLHF.

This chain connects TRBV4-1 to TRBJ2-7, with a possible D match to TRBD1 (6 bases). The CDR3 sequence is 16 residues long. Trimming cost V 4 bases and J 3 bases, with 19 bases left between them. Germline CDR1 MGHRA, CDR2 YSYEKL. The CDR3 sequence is CASSRDMTLGGYEQYF. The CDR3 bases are TGCGCCAGCAGCCGAGACATGACCCTAGGGGGCTACGAGCAGTACTTC.

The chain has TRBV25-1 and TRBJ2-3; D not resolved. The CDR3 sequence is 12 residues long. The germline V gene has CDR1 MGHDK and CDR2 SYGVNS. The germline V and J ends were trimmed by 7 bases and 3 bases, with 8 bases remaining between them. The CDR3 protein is CASNGVTDTQYF. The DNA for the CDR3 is TGTGCCAGCAATGGAGTTACAGATACGCAGTATTTT.